This entry lists 14 T cell receptor beta chains sequenced from one sample in a study of T cell changes during pregnancy in multiple sclerosis. Produced via immunoSEQ multiplex PCR; TCRdb's table is partial and in-frame only. The repertoire holds roughly 90,000 clones, with roughly 93% as singletons. The source was peripheral blood, collected in the first trimester of pregnancy. The receptors come from a female donor with multiple sclerosis, enrolled in a pregnancy study.

J is TRBJ2-2 and V is TRBV6-4; maybe TRBD1 (5 bases). Germline V gene sequence: CDR1 MRHNA, CDR2 SNTAGT. Trimming took off 0 bases at V and 2 bases at J, with 7 bases between the two ends. The CDR3 is made up of 15 amino acids. This CDR3 is CASSDSTDNTGELFF. DNA of the CDR3: TGTGCCAGCAGTGACTCGACAGATAACACCGGGGAGCTGTTTTTT.

A single count supports this clone. This rearrangement joins TRBV11-2 to TRBJ1-1, with 7 bases that match TRBD1. There are 14 residues in the CDR3. Germline CDR1 is SGHAT and CDR2 is FQNNGV. Germline trimming cut 4 bases from V and 1 base from J; bases unmatched to any gene: 3. CDR3 sequence: CASSSWTGNTEAFF. CDR3 in DNA: TGTGCCAGCAGCTCGTGGACAGGGAACACTGAAGCTTTCTTT.

The chain carries TRBV9 and TRBJ1-4; 8 nucleotides line up with TRBD1. V shed 0 bases, J shed 4 bases, and the junction held 5 bases outside the gene matches. From germline, CDR1 is SGDLS and CDR2 YYNGEE. This CDR3 is built from 16 residues. DNA of the CDR3: TGTGCCAGCAGCGTAGCCGGACAGGGTAATAATGAAAAACTGTTTTTT. Amino acids: CASSVAGQGNNEKLFF. The variable domain in full, with the rest retrieved from reference TRBV9 and TRBJ1-4, is DSGVTQTPKHLITATGQRVTLRCSPRSGDLSVYWYQQSLDQGLQFLIQYYNGEERAKGNILERFSAQQFPDLHSELNLSSLELGDSALYFCASSVAGQGNNEKLFFGSGTQLSVL.

The chain is built from TRBV2 and TRBJ2-3, with D unclear. This CDR3 is 14 amino acids long. CDR1 and CDR2 (germline): SNHLY, FYNNEI. Trimming pared 1 base from V and 7 bases from J, leaving 12 bases between. CDR3 loop: CASSEGGPLNTQYF. Written as DNA, the CDR3 is TGTGCCAGCAGTGAAGGCGGTCCACTTAATACGCAGTATTTT.

This clone came up once. This chain links TRBV9 with TRBJ1-2; possible D gene TRBD1, 6 bases. Trimming shortened V by 4 bases and J by 6 bases, and 19 bases separated the two germline ends. Germline V gene sequence: CDR1 SGDLS, CDR2 YYNGEE. The CDR3 totals 15 residues. The CDR3 reads CASSPGAMGRHGYTF. The DNA of the CDR3 is TGTGCCAGCAGCCCAGGGGCCATGGGACGCCATGGCTACACCTTC.

The chain joins TRBV25-1 to TRBJ2-5; D unclear. Germline lookup yields CDR1 MGHDK and CDR2 SYGVNS. Trimming removed 1 base from V and 4 bases from J, with 13 bases in between. The CDR3 runs 15 residues. The CDR3 is CASSELFGAGETQYF. The CDR3 DNA follows: TGTGCCAGCAGTGAATTGTTTGGTGCAGGAGAGACCCAGTACTTC.

The chain joins TRBV7-6 to TRBJ1-6; the D gene is possibly TRBD1 (5 bases). With 5 bases removed from V and 7 bases from J, the gap between germline ends came to 15 bases. Germline loops: CDR1 SGHVS, CDR2 FNYEAQ. The CDR3 extends over 15 amino acids. CDR3 nucleotide sequence: TGTGCCAGCAGCCCGGGGGGACTCAGCAATTCACCCCTCCACTTT. Residues: CASSPGGLSNSPLHF.

Here the CDR3 reads CASSLAGGYNEQFF. The DNA for the CDR3 is TGTGCCAGCAGCTTAGCGGGGGGGTACAATGAGCAGTTCTTC. V gene TRBV7-2 combines with J gene TRBJ2-1; 7 bases are shared with TRBD2. CDR3 length: 14 residues. Germline V lookup: CDR1 SGHTA, CDR2 FQGNSA. The V gene end was trimmed by 0 bases and the J gene end by 4 bases; junction bases not matched to a gene: 0.

This chain joins TRBV10-3 and TRBJ1-1; D is ambiguous. The V and J ends lost 6 bases and 1 base respectively, with 18 bases between them. The CDR3 runs 16 residues. CDR1 and CDR2 (germline): ENHRY, SYGVKD. CDR3 nucleotide sequence: TGTGCCATCAGAAACATTGACGAAGCGGAGAACACTGAAGCTTTCTTT. This encodes CAIRNIDEAENTEAFF.

The chain recombines TRBV11-2 with TRBJ1-1; D gene uncertain. Germline CDR1 and CDR2: SGHAT and FQNNGV. Deletions cut 7 bases from V and 1 base from J, with 10 bases between. There are 13 residues in the CDR3. CDR3 DNA sequence: TGTGCCAGCACCCCGGGATCGAACACTGAAGCTTTCTTT. Protein product: CASTPGSNTEAFF.

The chain couples TRBV6-1 to TRBJ2-3; D is ambiguous. Germline V lookup: CDR1 MNHNS, CDR2 SASEGT. CDR3 length: 13 residues. With 6 bases removed from V and 7 bases from J, the gap between germline ends came to 14 bases. CDR3 in amino acids: CASRPGFFYTQYF. CDR3 DNA sequence: TGTGCCAGCAGGCCGGGTTTCTTCTATACGCAGTATTTT.

The V and J genes are TRBV27 and TRBJ2-3, with 7 positions matching TRBD2. The CDR3 runs to 13 residues. Losses at the gene ends were 8 bases for V and 2 bases for J; bases not matched to a gene: 4. Germline V gives CDR1 MNHEY, CDR2 SMNVEV (reference sequence). The CDR3 protein is CASAGTNTDTQYF. The CDR3 nucleotides are TGTGCCAGCGCTGGGACTAACACAGATACGCAGTATTTT.

The chain is built from TRBV7-2 and TRBJ1-1, with 10 bases lining up with TRBD1. This CDR3 has 15 residues. In germline, CDR1 is SGHTA, CDR2 FQGNSA. The J segment lost 6 bases and the V segment lost 2 bases, leaving 6 bases of the junction unmatched. The CDR3 sequence: CASSLIGGQGAEAFF. CDR3 DNA: TGTGCCAGCAGCTTAATTGGCGGACAGGGGGCTGAAGCTTTCTTT.

The chain couples TRBV5-6 to TRBJ1-1; D unresolved. The CDR3 covers 12 residues. V lost 4 bases to trimming and J lost 1 base, with 5 bases between them. Germline V lookup: CDR1 SGHDT, CDR2 YYEEEE. The DNA of the CDR3 is TGTGCCAGCAGCCGAGGGAACACTGAAGCTTTCTTT. Amino acids: CASSRGNTEAFF.